Listed below are T cell receptor beta chains from one sample, sequenced in a study of beta chain features in type 1 diabetes. Here immunoSEQ multiplex PCR was the method, and the copy in TCRdb shows in-frame clones only, minus some. The data show 300,000 to 350,000 clones, 6.5% to 10% seen once. The sample consisted of central memory CD4+ T cells from blood. The receptors shown here come from a woman younger than 30 in good health. The CDR3 runs from the conserved cysteine through the conserved F or W. Each record gives: D gene, V gene, J gene, clone size, CDR3 DNA, CDR3 protein. A D gene is named only where the DNA matches it firmly. Clone size is stated in some rows and not others, as once, few, many or a class when expanded.

TRBD1	TRBV4-1	TRBJ1-5	NA	TGTGCCAGCAGCCAAGCGACAGGGGGGAATCAGCCCCAGCATTTT	CASSQATGGNQPQHF
NA	TRBV4-3	TRBJ2-1	few	TGCGCCAGCAGCCAAGGTAGAGGGTATGAGCAGTTCTTC	CASSQGRGYEQFF
TRBD1	TRBV7-9	TRBJ2-1	many	TGTGCCAGCAGCTTAGACACAGGGGCGGATGAGCAGTTCTTC	CASSLDTGADEQFF
NA	TRBV28	TRBJ2-1	NA	TGTGCCAGCAGTCAGCGGGGACTGCTCAGGGGGAATGAGCAGTTCTTC	CASSQRGLLRGNEQFF
NA	TRBV9	TRBJ2-2	NA	TGTGCCAGCAGCGTAGGTCCAGGGAACACCGGGGAGCTGTTTTTT	CASSVGPGNTGELFF
TRBD2	TRBV2	TRBJ2-1	few	TGTGCCAGCAGTAAAGAGCGGGGCAGCTCCTACAATGAGCAGTTCTTC	CASSKERGSSYNEQFF
NA	TRBV6-1	TRBJ1-1	few	TGTGCCAGCGCCGGACAGATGAACACTGAAGCTTTCTTT	CASAGQMNTEAFF
TRBD1	TRBV11-2	TRBJ1-2	NA	TGTGCCAGCAGCACGGGACAGCCTGTCTATGGCTACACCTTC	CASSTGQPVYGYTF
TRBD2	TRBV11-1	TRBJ2-7	NA	TGTGCCAGCAGCTCACCGGGACTAGTAGGCGAGCAGTACTTC	CASSSPGLVGEQYF
NA	TRBV7-2	TRBJ1-2	many	TGTGCCAGCAGCCAATCTGGGCAGGCACGGAACTATGGCTACACCTTC	CASSQSGQARNYGYTF
TRBD2	TRBV27	TRBJ2-1	few	TGTGCCAGCAGTTTACTCACCCGACTAGCGGGAGAGAACAATGAGCAGTTCTTC	CASSLLTRLAGENNEQFF